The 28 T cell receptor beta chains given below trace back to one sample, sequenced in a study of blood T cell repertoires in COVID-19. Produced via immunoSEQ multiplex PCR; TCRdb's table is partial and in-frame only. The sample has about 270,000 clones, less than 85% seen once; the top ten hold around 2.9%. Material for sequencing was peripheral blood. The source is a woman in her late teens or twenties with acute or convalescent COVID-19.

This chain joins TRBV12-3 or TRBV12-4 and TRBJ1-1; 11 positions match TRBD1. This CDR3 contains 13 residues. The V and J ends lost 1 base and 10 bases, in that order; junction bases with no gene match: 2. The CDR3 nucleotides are TGTGCCAGCAGTTTAGTGGGGACAGGGGGAGCTTTCTTT. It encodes CASSLVGTGGAFF.

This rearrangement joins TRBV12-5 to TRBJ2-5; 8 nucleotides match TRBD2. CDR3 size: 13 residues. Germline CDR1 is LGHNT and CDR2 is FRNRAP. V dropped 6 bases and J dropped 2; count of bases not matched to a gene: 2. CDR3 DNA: TGTGCTAGTGGAATAGCGGGACAAGAGACCCAGTACTTC. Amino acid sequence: CASGIAGQETQYF.

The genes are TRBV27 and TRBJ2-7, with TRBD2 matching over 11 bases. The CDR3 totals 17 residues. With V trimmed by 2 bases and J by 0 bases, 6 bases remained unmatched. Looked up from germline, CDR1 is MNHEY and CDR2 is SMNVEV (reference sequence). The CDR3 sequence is CASSLPPSGGTSYEQYF. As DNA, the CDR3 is TGTGCCAGCAGTTTACCCCCTAGCGGGGGGACCTCCTACGAGCAGTACTTC.

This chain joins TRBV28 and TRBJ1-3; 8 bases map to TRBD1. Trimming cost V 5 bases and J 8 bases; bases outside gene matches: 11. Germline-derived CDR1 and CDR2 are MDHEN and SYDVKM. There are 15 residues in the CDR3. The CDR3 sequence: CASSPSGQGGDTIYF. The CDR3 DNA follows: TGTGCCAGCAGTCCGAGCGGACAGGGTGGGGACACCATATATTTT.

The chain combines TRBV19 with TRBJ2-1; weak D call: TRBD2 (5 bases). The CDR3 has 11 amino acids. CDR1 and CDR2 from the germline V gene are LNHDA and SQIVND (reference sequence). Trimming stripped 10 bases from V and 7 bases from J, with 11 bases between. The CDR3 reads CATGGGNEQFF. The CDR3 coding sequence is TGTGCCACCGGAGGTGGTAATGAGCAGTTCTTC.

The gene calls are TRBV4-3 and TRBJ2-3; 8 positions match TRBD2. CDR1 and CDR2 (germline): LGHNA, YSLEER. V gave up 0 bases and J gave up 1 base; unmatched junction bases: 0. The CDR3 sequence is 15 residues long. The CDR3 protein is CASSQETSGTDTQYF. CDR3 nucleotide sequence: TGCGCCAGCAGCCAAGAGACTAGCGGCACAGATACGCAGTATTTT.

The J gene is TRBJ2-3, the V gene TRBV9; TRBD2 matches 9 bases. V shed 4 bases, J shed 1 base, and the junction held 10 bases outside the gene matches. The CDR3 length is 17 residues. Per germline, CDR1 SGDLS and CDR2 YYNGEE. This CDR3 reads CASSTPSGTLRTDTQYF. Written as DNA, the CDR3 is TGTGCCAGCAGCACTCCTAGCGGGACACTTCGCACAGATACGCAGTATTTT.

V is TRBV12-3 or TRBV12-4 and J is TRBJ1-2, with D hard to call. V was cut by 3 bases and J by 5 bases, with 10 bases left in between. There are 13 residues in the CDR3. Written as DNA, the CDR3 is TGTGCCAGCAGTTTGAGTCGCTTATATGGCTACACCTTC. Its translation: CASSLSRLYGYTF.

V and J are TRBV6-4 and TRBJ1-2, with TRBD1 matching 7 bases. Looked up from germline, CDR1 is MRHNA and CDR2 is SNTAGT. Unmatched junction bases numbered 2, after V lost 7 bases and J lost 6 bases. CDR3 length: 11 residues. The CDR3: CASKTGHGYTF. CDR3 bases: TGTGCCAGCAAGACAGGGCATGGCTACACCTTC.

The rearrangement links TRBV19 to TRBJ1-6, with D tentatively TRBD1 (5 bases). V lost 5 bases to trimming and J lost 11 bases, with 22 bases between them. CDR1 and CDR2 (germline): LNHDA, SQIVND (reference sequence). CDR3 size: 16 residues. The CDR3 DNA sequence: TGTGCCAGTAGTCTAAACTGGGGGGAATTCCCGCCACCCCTCCACTTT. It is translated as CASSLNWGEFPPPLHF.

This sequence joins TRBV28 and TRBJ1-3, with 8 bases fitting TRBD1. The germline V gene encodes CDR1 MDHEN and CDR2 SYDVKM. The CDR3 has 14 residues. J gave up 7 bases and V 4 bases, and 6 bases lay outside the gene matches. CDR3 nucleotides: TGTGCCAGCAGTTCCAGGGGGCGACCGAACACCATATATTTT. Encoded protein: CASSSRGRPNTIYF.

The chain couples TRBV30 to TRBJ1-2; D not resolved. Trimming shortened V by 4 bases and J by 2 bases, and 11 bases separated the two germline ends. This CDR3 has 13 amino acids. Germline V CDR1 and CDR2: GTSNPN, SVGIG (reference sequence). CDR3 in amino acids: CAWTFGLNYGYTF. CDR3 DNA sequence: TGTGCCTGGACCTTTGGCCTGAACTATGGCTACACCTTC.

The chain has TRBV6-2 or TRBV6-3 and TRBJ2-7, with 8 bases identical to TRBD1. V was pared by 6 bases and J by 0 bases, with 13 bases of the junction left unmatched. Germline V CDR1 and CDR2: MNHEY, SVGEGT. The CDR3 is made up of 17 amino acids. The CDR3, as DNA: TGTGCCAGCAGCCGCCCAGGACAGGGCATATACTCCTACGAGCAGTACTTC. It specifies CASSRPGQGIYSYEQYF.

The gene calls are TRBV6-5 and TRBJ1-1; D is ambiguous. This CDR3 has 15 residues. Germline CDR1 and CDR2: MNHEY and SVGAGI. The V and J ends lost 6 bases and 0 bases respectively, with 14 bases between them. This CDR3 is CASSQVLHMNTEAFF. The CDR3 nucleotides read TGTGCCAGCAGCCAGGTTTTACACATGAACACTGAAGCTTTCTTT.

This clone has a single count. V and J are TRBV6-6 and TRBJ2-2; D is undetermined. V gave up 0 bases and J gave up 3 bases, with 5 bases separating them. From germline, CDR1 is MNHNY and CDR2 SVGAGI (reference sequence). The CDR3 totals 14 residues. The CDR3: CASSYSRDTGELFF. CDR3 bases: TGTGCCAGCAGTTACTCTAGAGACACCGGGGAGCTGTTTTTT.

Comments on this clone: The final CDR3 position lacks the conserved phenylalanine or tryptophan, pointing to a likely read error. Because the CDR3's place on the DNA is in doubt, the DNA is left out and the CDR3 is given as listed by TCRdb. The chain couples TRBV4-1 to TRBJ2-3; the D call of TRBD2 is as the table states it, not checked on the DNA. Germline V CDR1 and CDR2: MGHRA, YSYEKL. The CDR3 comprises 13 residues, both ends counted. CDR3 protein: CASSQDPQRELSL.

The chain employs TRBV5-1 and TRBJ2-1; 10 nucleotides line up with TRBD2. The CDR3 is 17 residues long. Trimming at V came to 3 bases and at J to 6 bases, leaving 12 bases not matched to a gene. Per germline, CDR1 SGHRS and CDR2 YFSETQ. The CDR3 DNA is TGCGCCAGCAGCTGGCTCCCCCTAGCGGGAGTTGCCAATGAGCAGTTCTTC. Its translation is CASSWLPLAGVANEQFF.

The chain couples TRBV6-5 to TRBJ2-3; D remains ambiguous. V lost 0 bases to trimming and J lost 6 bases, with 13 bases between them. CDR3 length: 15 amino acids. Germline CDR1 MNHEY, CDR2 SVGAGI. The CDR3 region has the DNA TGTGCCAGCAGTTACTCGGAGTTCCTGTCGGATACGCAGTATTTT. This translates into CASSYSEFLSDTQYF.

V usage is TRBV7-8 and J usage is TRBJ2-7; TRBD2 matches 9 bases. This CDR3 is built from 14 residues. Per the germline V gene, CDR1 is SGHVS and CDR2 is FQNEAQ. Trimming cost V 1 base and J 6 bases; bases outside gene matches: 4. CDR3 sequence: CASSLGSGRAEQYF. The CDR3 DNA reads TGTGCCAGCAGCTTAGGTAGCGGGAGAGCCGAGCAGTACTTC.

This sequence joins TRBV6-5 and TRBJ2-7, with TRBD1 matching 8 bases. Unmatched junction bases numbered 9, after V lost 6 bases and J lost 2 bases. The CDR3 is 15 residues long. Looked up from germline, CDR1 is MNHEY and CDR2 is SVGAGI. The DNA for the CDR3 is TGTGCCAGCAGCGACTCAGGGGGCAGGACCTACGAGCAGTACTTC. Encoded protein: CASSDSGGRTYEQYF.

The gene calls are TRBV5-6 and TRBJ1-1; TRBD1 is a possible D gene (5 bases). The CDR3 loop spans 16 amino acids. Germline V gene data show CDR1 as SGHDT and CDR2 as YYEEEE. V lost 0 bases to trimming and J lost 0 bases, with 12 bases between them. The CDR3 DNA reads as TGTGCCAGCAGCTTGGAATGGGGCAGGATGAACACTGAAGCTTTCTTT. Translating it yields CASSLEWGRMNTEAFF. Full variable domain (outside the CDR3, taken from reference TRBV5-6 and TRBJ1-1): DAGVTQSPTHLIKTRGQQVTLRCSPKSGHDTVSWYQQALGQGPQFIFQYYEEEERQRGNFPDRFSGHQFPNYSSELNVNALLLGDSALYLCASSLEWGRMNTEAFFGQGTRLTVV.

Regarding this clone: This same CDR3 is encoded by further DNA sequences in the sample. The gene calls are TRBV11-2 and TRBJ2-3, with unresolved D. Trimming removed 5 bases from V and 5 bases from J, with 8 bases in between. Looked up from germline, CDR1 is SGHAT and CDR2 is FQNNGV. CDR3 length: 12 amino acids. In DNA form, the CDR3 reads TGTGCCAGCAGCCCGCCCGGAGATACGCAGTATTTT. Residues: CASSPPGDTQYF. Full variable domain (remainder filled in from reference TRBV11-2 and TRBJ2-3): EAGVAQSPRYKIIEKRQSVAFWCNPISGHATLYWYQQILGQGPKLLIQFQNNGVVDDSQLPKDRFSAERLKGVDSTLKIQPAKLEDSAVYLCASSPPGDTQYFGPGTRLTVL.

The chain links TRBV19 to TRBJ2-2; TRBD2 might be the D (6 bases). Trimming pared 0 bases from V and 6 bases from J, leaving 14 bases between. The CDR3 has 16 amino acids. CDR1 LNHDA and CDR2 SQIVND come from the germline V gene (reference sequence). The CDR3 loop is CASSIDLGGWAGELFF. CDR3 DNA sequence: TGTGCCAGTAGTATAGATCTTGGAGGGTGGGCCGGGGAGCTGTTTTTT.

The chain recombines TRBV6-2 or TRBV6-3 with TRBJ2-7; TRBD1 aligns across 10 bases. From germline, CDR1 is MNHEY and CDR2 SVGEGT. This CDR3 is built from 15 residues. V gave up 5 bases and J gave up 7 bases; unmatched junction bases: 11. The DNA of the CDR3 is TGTGCCAGCAGTACCTCCGGGACAGGGGTGGGTGAGCAGTACTTC. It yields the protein CASSTSGTGVGEQYF.

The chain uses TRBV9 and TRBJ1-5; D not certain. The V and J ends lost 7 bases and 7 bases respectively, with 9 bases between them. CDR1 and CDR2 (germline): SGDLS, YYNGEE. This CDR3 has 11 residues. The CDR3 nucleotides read TGTGCCAGCGGGAGACGACAGCCCCAGCATTTT. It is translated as CASGRRQPQHF.

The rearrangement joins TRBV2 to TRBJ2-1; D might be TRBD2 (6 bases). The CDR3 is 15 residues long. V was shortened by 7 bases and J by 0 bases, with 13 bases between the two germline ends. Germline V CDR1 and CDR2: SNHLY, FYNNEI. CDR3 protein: CASIHPSDSYNEQFF. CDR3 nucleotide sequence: TGTGCCAGCATACACCCTAGCGACTCCTACAATGAGCAGTTCTTC.

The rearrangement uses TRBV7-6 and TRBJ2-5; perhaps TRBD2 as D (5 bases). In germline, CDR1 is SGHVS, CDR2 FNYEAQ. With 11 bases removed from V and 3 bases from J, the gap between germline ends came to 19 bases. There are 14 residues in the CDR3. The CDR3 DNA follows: TGTGCCGGCATCCCCCTTCCCGGGAAAGAGACCCAGTACTTC. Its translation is CAGIPLPGKETQYF.

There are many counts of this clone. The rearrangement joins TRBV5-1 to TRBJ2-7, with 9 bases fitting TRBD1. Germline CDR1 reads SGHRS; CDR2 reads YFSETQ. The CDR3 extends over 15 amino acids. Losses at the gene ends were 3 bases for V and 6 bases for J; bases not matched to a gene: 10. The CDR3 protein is CASSSDGTGRGEQYF. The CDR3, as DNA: TGCGCCAGCAGCTCAGATGGGACAGGGAGGGGCGAGCAGTACTTC.